Sequencing of this TCR beta chain was carried out in a study of blood T cell repertoires in COVID-19. Profiling relied on immunoSEQ multiplex PCR, and the TCRdb table lists in-frame clones only, not all of them. The profile shows 55,000 to 65,000 clones, more than 65% of them singletons. This clone was detected only a few times. Sequencing was performed on peripheral blood. The sequence came from a human donor in a cohort sampled during active COVID-19.

This CDR3 reads CASSLGAKGSGNTIYF. The CDR3 coding sequence is TGTGCCAGCAGCTTGGGGGCGAAAGGCTCTGGAAACACCATATATTTT. The rearrangement joins TRBV5-8 to TRBJ1-3; D gene unclear. Trimming pared 0 bases from V and 0 bases from J, leaving 10 bases between. The CDR3 totals 16 residues. The germline gives CDR1 SGHTS, CDR2 YDEGEE.